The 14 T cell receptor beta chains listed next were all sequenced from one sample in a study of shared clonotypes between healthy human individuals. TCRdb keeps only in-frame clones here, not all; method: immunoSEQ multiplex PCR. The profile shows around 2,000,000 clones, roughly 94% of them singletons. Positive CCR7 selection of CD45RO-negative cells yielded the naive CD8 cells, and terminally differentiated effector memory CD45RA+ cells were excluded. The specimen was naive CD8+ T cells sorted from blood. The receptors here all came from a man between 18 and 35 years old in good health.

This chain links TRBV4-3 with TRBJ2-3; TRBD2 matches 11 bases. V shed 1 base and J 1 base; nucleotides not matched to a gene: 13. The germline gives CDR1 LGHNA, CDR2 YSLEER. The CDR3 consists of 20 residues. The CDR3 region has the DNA TGCGCCAGCAGCCAAGTTCTACCTAGCGGGAGGATGGTAGGCACAGATACGCAGTATTTT. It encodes CASSQVLPSGRMVGTDTQYF.

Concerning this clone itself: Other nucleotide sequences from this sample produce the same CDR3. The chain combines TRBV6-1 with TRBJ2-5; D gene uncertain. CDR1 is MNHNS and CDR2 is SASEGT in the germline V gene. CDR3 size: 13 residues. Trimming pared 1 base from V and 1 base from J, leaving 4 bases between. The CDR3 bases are TGTGCCAGCAGTGAAGGGTTCCAAGAGACCCAGTACTTC. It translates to CASSEGFQETQYF.

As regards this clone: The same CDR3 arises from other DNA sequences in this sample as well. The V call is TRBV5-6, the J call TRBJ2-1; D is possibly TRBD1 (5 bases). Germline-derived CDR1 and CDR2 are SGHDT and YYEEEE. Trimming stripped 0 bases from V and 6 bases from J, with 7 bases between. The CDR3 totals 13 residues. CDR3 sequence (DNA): TGTGCCAGCAGCTTGGGCAGGGCCAATGAGCAGTTCTTC. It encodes CASSLGRANEQFF.

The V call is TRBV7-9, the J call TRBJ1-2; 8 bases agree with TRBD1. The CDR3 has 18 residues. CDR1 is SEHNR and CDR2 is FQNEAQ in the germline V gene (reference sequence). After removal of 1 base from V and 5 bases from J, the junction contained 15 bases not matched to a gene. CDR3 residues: CASSLDIVGQGLMYGYTF. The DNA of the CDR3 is TGTGCCAGCAGCTTAGACATAGTCGGACAGGGCCTAATGTATGGCTACACCTTC.

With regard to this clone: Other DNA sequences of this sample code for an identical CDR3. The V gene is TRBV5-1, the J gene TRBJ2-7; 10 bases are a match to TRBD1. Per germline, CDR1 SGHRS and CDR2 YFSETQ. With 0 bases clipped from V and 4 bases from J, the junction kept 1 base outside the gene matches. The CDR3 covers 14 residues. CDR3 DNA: TGCGCCAGCAGCTTGGAGGACAGGGGGTACGAGCAGTACTTC. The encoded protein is CASSLEDRGYEQYF.

As DNA, the CDR3 is TGTGCCAGCAGCCCCTGGACTAGCGGGGGACTAACGGCCTACGAGCAGTACTTC. This sequence encodes CASSPWTSGGLTAYEQYF. This rearrangement joins TRBV14 to TRBJ2-7, with 13 bases lining up with TRBD2. CDR1 SGHDN and CDR2 FVKESK come from the germline V gene. This CDR3 region has 18 residues. V shed 4 bases and J 2 bases; nucleotides not matched to a gene: 11.

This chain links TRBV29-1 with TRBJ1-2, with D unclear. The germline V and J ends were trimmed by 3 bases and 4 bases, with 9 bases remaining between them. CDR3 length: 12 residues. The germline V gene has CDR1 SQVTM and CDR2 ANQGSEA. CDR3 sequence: CSVETDSYGYTF. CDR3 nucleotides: TGCAGCGTTGAGACGGACTCCTATGGCTACACCTTC.

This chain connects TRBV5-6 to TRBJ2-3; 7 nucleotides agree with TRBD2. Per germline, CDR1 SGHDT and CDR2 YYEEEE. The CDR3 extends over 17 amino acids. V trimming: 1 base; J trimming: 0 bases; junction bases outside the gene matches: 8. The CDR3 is CASSLTEGTTSTDTQYF. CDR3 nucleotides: TGTGCCAGCAGCTTGACTGAGGGGACTACGAGCACAGATACGCAGTATTTT.

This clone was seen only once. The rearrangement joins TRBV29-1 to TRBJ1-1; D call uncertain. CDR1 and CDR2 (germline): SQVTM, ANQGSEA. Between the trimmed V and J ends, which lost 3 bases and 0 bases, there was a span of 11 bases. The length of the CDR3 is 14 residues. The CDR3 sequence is CSVDTDGLNTEAFF. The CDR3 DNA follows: TGCAGCGTTGATACGGACGGATTGAACACTGAAGCTTTCTTT.

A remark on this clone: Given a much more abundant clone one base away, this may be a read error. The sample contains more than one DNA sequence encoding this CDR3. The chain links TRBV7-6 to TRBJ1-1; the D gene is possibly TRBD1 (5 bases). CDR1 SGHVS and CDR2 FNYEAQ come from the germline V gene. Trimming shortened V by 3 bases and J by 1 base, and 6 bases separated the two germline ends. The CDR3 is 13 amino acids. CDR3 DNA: TGTGCCAGCAGCTTCGGGGGGAACACTGAAGCTTTCTTT. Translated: CASSFGGNTEAFF.

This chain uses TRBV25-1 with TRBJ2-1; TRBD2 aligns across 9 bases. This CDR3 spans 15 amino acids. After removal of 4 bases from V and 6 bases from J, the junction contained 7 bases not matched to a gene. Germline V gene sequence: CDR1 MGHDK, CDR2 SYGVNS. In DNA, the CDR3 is TGTGCCAGCAGTGTACCGGGACTAGCCCTCAATGAGCAGTTCTTC. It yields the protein CASSVPGLALNEQFF.

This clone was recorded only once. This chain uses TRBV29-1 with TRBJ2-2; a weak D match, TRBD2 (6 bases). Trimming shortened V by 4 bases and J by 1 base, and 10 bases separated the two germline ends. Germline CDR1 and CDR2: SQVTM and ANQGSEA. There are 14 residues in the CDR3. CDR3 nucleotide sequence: TGCAGCGTTGTGGGGAGGCAGAACACCGGGGAGCTGTTTTTT. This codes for CSVVGRQNTGELFF.

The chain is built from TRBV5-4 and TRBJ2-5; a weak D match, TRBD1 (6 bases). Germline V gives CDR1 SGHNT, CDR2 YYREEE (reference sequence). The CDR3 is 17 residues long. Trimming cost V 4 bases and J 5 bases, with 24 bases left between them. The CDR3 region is CASSPPGTGLAGETQYF. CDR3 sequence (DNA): TGTGCCAGCAGCCCGCCGGGCACAGGGTTAGCAGGGGAGACCCAGTACTTC.

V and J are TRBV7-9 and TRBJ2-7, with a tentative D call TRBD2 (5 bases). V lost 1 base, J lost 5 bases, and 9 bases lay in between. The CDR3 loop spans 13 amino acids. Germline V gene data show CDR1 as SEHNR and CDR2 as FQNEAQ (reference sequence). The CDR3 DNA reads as TGTGCCAGCAGCTTAGAGCACGGGGACGAGCAGTACTTC. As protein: CASSLEHGDEQYF.